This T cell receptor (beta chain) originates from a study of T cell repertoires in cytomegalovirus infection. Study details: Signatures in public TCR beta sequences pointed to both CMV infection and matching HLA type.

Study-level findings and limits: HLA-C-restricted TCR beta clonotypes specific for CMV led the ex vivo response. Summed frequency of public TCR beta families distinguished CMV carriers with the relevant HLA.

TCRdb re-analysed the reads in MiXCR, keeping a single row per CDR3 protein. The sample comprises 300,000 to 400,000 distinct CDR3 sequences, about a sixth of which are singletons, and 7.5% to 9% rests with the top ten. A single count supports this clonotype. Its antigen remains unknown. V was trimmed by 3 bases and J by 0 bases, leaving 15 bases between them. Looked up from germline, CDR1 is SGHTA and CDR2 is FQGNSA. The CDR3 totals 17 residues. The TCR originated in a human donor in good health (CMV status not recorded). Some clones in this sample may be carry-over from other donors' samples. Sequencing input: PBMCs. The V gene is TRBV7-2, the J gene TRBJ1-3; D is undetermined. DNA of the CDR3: TGTGCCAGCAGCTTCGTTCTCCCTGGAACCTCTGGAAACACCATATATTTT. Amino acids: CASSFVLPGTSGNTIYF. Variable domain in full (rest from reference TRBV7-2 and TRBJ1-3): GAGVSQSPSNKVTEKGKDVELRCDPISGHTALYWYRQSLGQGLEFLIYFQGNSAPDKSGLPSDRFSAERTGGSVSTLTIQRTQQEDSAVYLCASSFVLPGTSGNTIYFGEGSWLTVV.